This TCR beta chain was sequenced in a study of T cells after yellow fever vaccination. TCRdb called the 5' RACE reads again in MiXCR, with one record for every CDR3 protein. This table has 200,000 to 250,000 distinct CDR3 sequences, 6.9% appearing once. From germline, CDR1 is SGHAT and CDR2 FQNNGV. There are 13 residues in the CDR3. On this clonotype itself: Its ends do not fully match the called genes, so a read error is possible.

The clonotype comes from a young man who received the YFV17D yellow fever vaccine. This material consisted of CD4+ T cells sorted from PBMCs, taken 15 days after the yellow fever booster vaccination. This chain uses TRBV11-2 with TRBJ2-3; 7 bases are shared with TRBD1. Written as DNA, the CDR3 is TGTGCCAGCATGGACAGGAGCACATATACGCAGTATTTT. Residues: CASMDRSTYTQYF.